This T cell receptor (beta chain) derives from a study of Ad26.COV2.S vaccination and SARS-CoV-2 variants. Overall study findings and caveats: Recipients of vaccine and of placebo showed similar breadth of their non-spike TCR repertoires. Spike-specific CD8+ and CD4+ T cell responses reportedly showed substantial breadth after vaccination.

Sequenced by immunoSEQ multiplex PCR; TCRdb stores in-frame clones only, minus some. The data hold about 320,000 clones, with 86% observed a single time. Treatment specified: over 15 received Ad26.COV2.S at low or high dose, single or two shots; 5 received placebo; per-sample allocation not given. The samples were gathered on day 63 after the first injection of vaccine or placebo. Whoever gave the sample was an adult aged 18-55 years in Boston. It was Wuhan-strain SARS-CoV-2 spike that the Ad26 vaccine vector expressed. The CDR3 runs to 13 residues. Trimming took 4 bases from V and 2 from J, leaving 9 bases between them. In germline, CDR1 is SGDLS, CDR2 YYNGEE. Notes on this clone: Its antigen remains unidentified.

V usage is TRBV9 and J usage is TRBJ1-1; D uncertain. The source was peripheral blood, collected in a trial of Ad26.COV2.S vaccine versus placebo. This TCR was sampled from a person between 18 and 60 years old who received the Ad26.COV2.S COVID-19 vaccine or a placebo. The CDR3 nucleotides read TGTGCCAGCAGCTTGAGACTAAACACTGAAGCTTTCTTT. Its protein product is CASSLRLNTEAFF. Together with reference TRBV9 and TRBJ1-1, the CDR3 gives the full variable domain: DSGVTQTPKHLITATGQRVTLRCSPRSGDLSVYWYQQSLDQGLQFLIQYYNGEERAKGNILERFSAQQFPDLHSELNLSSLELGDSALYFCASSLRLNTEAFFGQGTRLTVV.